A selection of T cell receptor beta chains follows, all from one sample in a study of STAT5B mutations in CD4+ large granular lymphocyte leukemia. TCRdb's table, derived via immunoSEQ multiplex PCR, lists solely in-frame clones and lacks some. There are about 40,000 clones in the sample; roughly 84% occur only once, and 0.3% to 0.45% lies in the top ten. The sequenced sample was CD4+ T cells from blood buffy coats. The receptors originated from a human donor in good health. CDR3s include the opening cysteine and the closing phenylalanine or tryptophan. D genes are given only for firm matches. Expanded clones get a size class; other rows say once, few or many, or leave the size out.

CASSSRQRPYEQYF TGTGCCAGCAGCTCACGACAGCGGCCCTACGAGCAGTACTTC few TRBV7-9 NA TRBJ2-7
CASSGDSIYSGYTF TGTGCCAGCAGTGGGGACTCAATTTATAGTGGCTACACCTTC NA TRBV2 NA TRBJ1-2
CASSQDFTASGTGELFF TGCGCCAGCAGCCAAGACTTTACGGCTAGCGGCACCGGGGAGCTGTTTTTT NA TRBV4-1 TRBD2 TRBJ2-2
CASSRTRDSSYEQYF TGTGCCAGCAGCCGTACCCGGGACAGCTCCTACGAGCAGTACTTC NA TRBV6-1 TRBD1 TRBJ2-7
CASSAYFSGSLYEQYF TGTGCCAGTAGTGCCTACTTTAGCGGGAGTCTCTACGAGCAGTACTTC NA TRBV19 TRBD2 TRBJ2-7
CSVDDGSGANVLTF TGCAGCGTTGATGATGGTTCTGGGGCCAACGTCCTGACTTTC NA TRBV29-1 NA TRBJ2-6
CASIGGQGREPQHF TGTGCCAGTATCGGCGGACAGGGCAGGGAGCCCCAGCATTTT once TRBV19 TRBD1 TRBJ1-5
CASSEALQGRETQYF TGTGCCAGCAGTGAAGCGCTACAGGGCCGGGAGACCCAGTACTTC NA TRBV6-1 NA TRBJ2-5
CAWRGTGPDTQYF TGTGCCTGGAGGGGTACGGGGCCAGATACGCAGTATTTT once TRBV30 NA TRBJ2-3
CASSQVGTGNTEAFF TGCGCCAGCAGCCAAGTAGGGACAGGGAACACTGAAGCTTTCTTT few TRBV4-1 TRBD1 TRBJ1-1
CASSVGGSVTNEKLFF TGTGCCAGCAGCGTGGGGGGTTCGGTTACTAATGAAAAACTGTTTTTT NA TRBV9 NA TRBJ1-4
CASSLASGSYEQYF TGTGCCAGCAGTCTGGCTAGCGGCTCTTACGAGCAGTACTTC few TRBV2 TRBD2 TRBJ2-7
CASRTGQGGNSPLHF TGTGCCAGCAGAACTGGACAGGGTGGTAATTCACCCCTCCACTTT NA TRBV28 TRBD1 TRBJ1-6
CSVGRASPNEQFF TGCAGCGTTGGGCGGGCTAGCCCCAATGAGCAGTTCTTC NA TRBV29-1 NA TRBJ2-1
CAWSESLFSYEQYF TGTGCCTGGAGTGAAAGTCTCTTCTCCTACGAGCAGTACTTC NA TRBV30 NA TRBJ2-7
CASSIDPVAPGANVLTF TGTGCCAGTAGTATAGATCCGGTCGCCCCTGGGGCCAACGTCCTGACTTTC NA TRBV19 NA TRBJ2-6
CASSLEPGTSYEQYF TGCGCCAGCAGCTTGGAACCAGGGACCTCCTACGAGCAGTACTTC NA TRBV5-1 NA TRBJ2-7
CASSPGTGDWDEQYF TGTGCCAGCTCCCCCGGGACAGGGGACTGGGACGAGCAGTACTTC NA TRBV18 TRBD1 TRBJ2-7
CASSPPGRPDQPQHF TGTGCCAGCTCACCCCCGGGACGCCCCGATCAGCCCCAGCATTTT NA TRBV18 NA TRBJ1-5
CASSFSETEAFF TGTGCCAGCAGCTTTTCGGAGACTGAAGCTTTCTTT NA TRBV7-9 NA TRBJ1-1
CASSVDGVLTF TGTGCCAGCAGCGTAGACGGCGTCCTGACTTTC NA TRBV9 NA TRBJ2-6
CASSVVGSPGYTF TGTGCCAGCAGCGTAGTGGGGTCCCCTGGCTACACCTTC NA TRBV9 NA TRBJ1-2
CASSRPGGLNNEQFF TGTGCCAGCAGCCGTCCAGGGGGCCTAAACAATGAGCAGTTCTTC NA TRBV7-9 TRBD1 TRBJ2-1
CASSQERLNSPLHF TGCGCCAGCAGCCAAGAACGCCTAAATTCACCCCTCCACTTT few TRBV4-3 NA TRBJ1-6
CASSLRANYGYTF TGTGCCAGCAGCTTGCGGGCTAACTATGGCTACACCTTC NA TRBV5-4 NA TRBJ1-2
CASSQVGSIAGEKLFF TGTGCCAGCAGCCAAGTGGGTTCGATAGCCGGTGAAAAACTGTTTTTT few TRBV14 NA TRBJ1-4
CSVLHGTSGSYEQFF TGCAGCGTTTTACACGGGACTAGCGGGAGTTATGAGCAGTTCTTC NA TRBV29-1 TRBD2 TRBJ2-1
CASSLDDGRPHF TGTGCCAGCAGTTTAGATGACGGGAGACCCCACTTC NA TRBV28 NA TRBJ2-7
CASSLVLWGDSSYEQYF TGTGCCAGCAGCTTGGTGTTATGGGGGGATTCCTCCTACGAGCAGTACTTC NA TRBV5-4 NA TRBJ2-7
CASTSQPGFTHNEQFF TGTGCCAGCACGTCCCAACCAGGGTTTACCCACAATGAGCAGTTCTTC NA TRBV7-3 NA TRBJ2-1
CASSPRRTGRGTNTEAFF TGTGCCAGCAGCCCGAGACGGACAGGCAGGGGGACGAACACTGAAGCTTTCTTT once TRBV11-2 TRBD1 TRBJ1-1
CASSLVIAGEQYF TGTGCCAGCAGCTTAGTAATAGCGGGGGAGCAGTACTTC NA TRBV7-2 TRBD2 TRBJ2-7
CAWSRGGVTGELFF TGTGCCTGGAGTAGGGGGGGGGTCACCGGGGAGCTGTTTTTT NA TRBV30 NA TRBJ2-2
CASRRYISEVMNEQFF TGTGCCAGCAGAAGGTATATTAGCGAGGTGATGAATGAGCAGTTCTTC NA TRBV27 NA TRBJ2-1
CASSGLSLGGSNEKLFF TGTGCCAGCAGCGGCCTTTCCCTTGGGGGGTCTAATGAAAAACTGTTTTTT NA TRBV7-2 NA TRBJ1-4
CASSLAGAGNYGYTF TGTGCCAGCAGCTTAGCAGGGGCCGGGAACTATGGCTACACCTTC NA TRBV7-9 NA TRBJ1-2
CASSTTGSYEQYF TGTGCCAGTAGTACTACAGGGTCCTACGAGCAGTACTTC NA TRBV19 NA TRBJ2-7
CASSYVAGGSSTDTQYF TGCGCCAGCAGCTACGTAGCGGGAGGGTCTAGCACAGATACGCAGTATTTT NA TRBV5-1 TRBD2 TRBJ2-3
CASSLGTGTVAGANVLTF TGCGCCAGCAGCTTGGGGACAGGGACCGTCGCTGGGGCCAACGTCCTGACTTTC NA TRBV5-1 TRBD1 TRBJ2-6
CASSLGLAGGNTDTQYF TGTGCCAGCAGCTTAGGACTAGCGGGAGGGAACACAGATACGCAGTATTTT NA TRBV11-2 TRBD2 TRBJ2-3
CASSNPFSAVSSQYF TGTGCCAGCAGTAACCCTTTCTCTGCGGTCTCATCCCAGTACTTC NA TRBV6-5 NA TRBJ2-5
CASRPNPGQGTEAFF TGTGCCAGCAGGCCCAATCCGGGACAGGGAACTGAAGCTTTCTTT NA TRBV6-6 TRBD1 TRBJ1-1
CASSPGGFREQYF TGTGCCAGTAGTCCCGGGGGGTTTCGCGAGCAGTACTTC NA TRBV19 TRBD2 TRBJ2-7
CASSQQGTEAFF TGTGCCAGCTCACAACAGGGGACTGAAGCTTTCTTT few TRBV18 TRBD1 TRBJ1-1
CASRPGRSSGNTIYF TGTGCCAGCAGACCTGGACGGAGCTCTGGAAACACCATATATTTT NA TRBV6-5 NA TRBJ1-3
CASSRRGSNQPQHF TGTGCCAGCAGCCGTCGCGGTAGCAATCAGCCCCAGCATTTT NA TRBV5-8 NA TRBJ1-5
CASSLQGEDNEQFF TGTGCCAGCTCCCTGCAGGGGGAGGACAATGAGCAGTTCTTC NA TRBV7-2 NA TRBJ2-1
CAWRQIFRQFF TGTGCCTGGAGGCAAATTTTCCGGCAGTTCTTC once TRBV30 NA TRBJ2-1
CASSTTNGSTDTQYF TGTGCCAGCAGCACTACAAATGGGAGCACAGATACGCAGTATTTT NA TRBV25-1 NA TRBJ2-3
CASSVDEIRFVRINQPQHF TGTGCCAGCAGCGTAGACGAAATTCGCTTCGTACGGATCAATCAGCCCCAGCATTTT NA TRBV9 NA TRBJ1-5
CASSVEAGGPTGELFF TGTGCCAGCAGCGTAGAGGCGGGAGGGCCGACCGGGGAGCTGTTTTTT NA TRBV9 TRBD2 TRBJ2-2
CASSNRSSYNEQFF TGTGCCAGCTCAAACAGGAGCTCCTACAATGAGCAGTTCTTC NA TRBV18 NA TRBJ2-1
CASSIGPGYPEAFF TGTGCCAGTAGTATAGGGCCAGGTTACCCTGAAGCTTTCTTT NA TRBV19 NA TRBJ1-1
CASTGTVGDTQYF TGTGCCAGCACCGGGACAGTAGGGGATACGCAGTATTTT NA TRBV2 TRBD1 TRBJ2-3
CASSIETGTGGQETQYF TGTGCCAGTAGTATAGAGACCGGGACAGGGGGCCAAGAGACCCAGTACTTC NA TRBV19 TRBD1 TRBJ2-5
CASSIQATNEKLFF TGCGCCAGCAGCATACAAGCAACTAATGAAAAACTGTTTTTT NA TRBV5-1 NA TRBJ1-4
CASSRTPKNTEAFF TGTGCCAGCAGCCGGACGCCGAAGAACACTGAAGCTTTCTTT NA TRBV6-1 NA TRBJ1-1